Sequencing of this TCR beta chain was carried out in a study of cytomegalovirus exposure and HLA in healthy donors (dated by TCRdb to 2017 to 2019). As for the study more broadly: In an earlier analysis of fewer than 750 of the donors, approximately 260 Gb of sequence data and roughly 100 million unique TCR beta sequences from about 190 million T cells were reported. An early release that covered about 600 HLA-typed donors contained 250 to 350 gigabases of sequencing data and 65 million to 100 million unique TCR sequences. The genetic ancestry cluster associated with self-reported Caucasian donors included about 81% of the approximately 410 genotyped donors. The study aimed to test whether cataloging public T cell receptors could reveal signatures of past pathogen exposure. The study profiled the T cell repertoires of hundreds of subjects by immunosequencing and related them to cytomegalovirus serostatus. In addition to the first cohort of approximately 650 subjects, a separate validation cohort of 130 or so different subjects was used. High-throughput TCR immunosequencing, statistical association of individual TCRs with disease status, and machine learning were combined to predict cytomegalovirus infection status. In a later analysis, previously published TCR beta repertoires from hundreds of donors were re-analyzed and high-resolution HLA genotyping was added so that TCR occurrence patterns could be studied. In the later analysis, no new phenotypic data were used to find candidate immune exposures; instead, reliance was placed on TCR beta sequences and their occurrence across donors. To decide whether each TCR beta V gene segment behaved as functional or pseudogenic, an earlier analysis of nearly 600 of the donors relied on high-throughput TCR beta sequencing. Donor age, sex, ethnicity and CMV serostatus were collected together with the repertoire data. Genome-wide SNP genotypes for about three fifths of the roughly 700 donors were used in a later genetic analysis, which treated that subset as a discovery cohort. Every discovery cohort repertoire had been produced on one sequencing platform. Class I and class II HLA loci were covered by the typing at four-digit resolution. Typing coverage varied by locus: roughly 629-630 donors for A, B, C, DRB1 and DQB1; more than 500 for DQA1; more than 600 for DPA1; approximately 490 for DPB1. Roughly 5 DR-DQ haplotypes were handled as single units for association and clustering because linkage in the cohort was strong. Among 398 genotyped donors of the cohort, an average of approximately 230,000 unique TCR beta nucleotide sequences were sequenced per donor, roughly 20% of them non-productive.

Libraries were built with the immunoSEQ multiplex PCR assay. For the multiplex PCR, a mixture combining 60 forward primers for TCR Vbeta segments and 13 reverse primers for TCR Jbeta segments was used. Amplification of the CDR3 region of rearranged TCR beta genes was performed with a multiplex PCR assay on genomic DNA. The amplified TCR beta libraries were sequenced on the Illumina HiSeq System as 87-base-pair reads. Regarding the original processing steps: A later analysis counted approximately 76 million unique TCR beta chains across the 650 to 800 repertoires, and around 9.9 million of these chains were shared by at least two donors. Raw reads were error-corrected and collapsed into unique sequences by a nearest-neighbor algorithm in which closely related sequences were merged to remove PCR and sequencing errors. V, D and J gene segments were assigned by aligning CDR3 sequences to IMGT reference sequences. Each retained sequence needed at least a six-nucleotide match to both a V gene segment and a J gene segment. Rearrangements were classified as productive when the CDR3 lacked stop codons and remained in frame with V and J, and all other rearrangements were classified as non-productive. Following IMGT convention, CDR3 was defined as the stretch from the second conserved V-encoded cysteine to the conserved J-encoded phenylalanine. The earlier analysis of more than 450 of the donors excluded sequences that lacked an unambiguous match to a single V gene segment. In an earlier analysis of roughly 600 of the donors, a V segment was called functional when productive rearrangements were above 56.7%, and segregating when the standard deviation between donors exceeded 5%. A statistical classification framework was developed to diagnose cytomegalovirus status using the catalog of TCR beta chain sequences. A later analysis assigned V and J genes by comparing TCR nucleotide sequences with IMGT/GENE-DB human TR gene sequences. The TCRdist pipeline was used in a later analysis to assign CDR3 sequences and most-parsimonious VDJ recombination scenarios. In a later analysis, every TCR beta chain was defined by the combination of its CDR3 amino acid sequence and its V-gene family, and reads without a unique V-gene family were dropped. A later analysis removed 592 highly shared, low-generation-probability nucleotide sequences to deal with suspected cross-contamination and a sequencing artifact. A later analysis calculated a clonal expansion index for each public chain from normalized within-repertoire ranks of inferred template counts. Generation probabilities in a later analysis came from a VDJ recombination model fitted to out-of-frame rearrangements, and those results were checked against IGoR. Hypergeometric tests were used in a later analysis to score TCR-TCR, TCR-HLA and TCR-CMV co-occurrence, with a repertoire-size bias correction applied to the TCR pairs. A later analysis estimated false discovery rates by permuting HLA or CMV assignments 20 times. In a later analysis, co-occurring TCRs were grouped using DBSCAN, and TCRdist sequence similarity was added for clustering within HLA-allele-positive subsets. For co-occurrence clustering, repertoires with fewer than 30,000 or more than 120,000 public chains were excluded, along with a handful of repertoires with anomalous nucleotide sharing. TCRdb obtained this table from immuneACCESS and retained in-frame rearrangements with V and J assigned. These tables miss some clones; where compared with another copy, unresolved V genes account for less than half of the shortfall, and the remainder is unexplained. V and J calls and clone size follow that table, whereas D and trimming were derived from the DNA. The table for this sample lists roughly 150,000 clones; 70% to 90% of them were counted only once. The ten most abundant clones make up about 2.5% of the sample.

Concerning this clone itself: Its antigen specificity is not known. The input lacks base qualities; no much larger clone sits a single base away.

The cohort consisted of 670 or so healthy bone marrow donors. At the time of sampling, every cohort member was nominally healthy, though immune exposures that went unrecorded were likely present. The donor was CMV seropositive and belonged to the group of more than 250 seropositive cohort members. A peripheral blood sample was provided by each donor, and peripheral blood mononuclear cells were used for TCR beta sequencing. Genomic DNA was extracted from the blood cell samples with the Qiagen DNeasy Blood Extraction Kit. The CDR3 starts with the cysteine, ends with the phenylalanine, and has 13 residues. Only the CDR3 portion is preserved as DNA: 39 bases, with reading frame beginning at the first base. In the germline V gene, CDR1 corresponds to SNHLY and CDR2 to FYNNEI. What the study reported, not specific to this receptor: A cluster of highly shared sequence variants was judged likely to represent a technical artifact of the sequencing pipeline. A later genetic analysis associated a missense DCLRE1C variant with V-gene and J-gene trimming of TCR beta chains, and an independent cohort replicated the association. The classifier was reported to diagnose cytomegalovirus status with high specificity and sensitivity in both the original cohort and the validation cohort. In vitro tests confirmed that a few of the cytomegalovirus-associated TCR beta chains recognize cytomegalovirus antigens. In a later analysis, HLA-associated TCR beta chains showed more clonal expansion and lower generation probabilities than non-associated chains that were equally common. Because some donors lacked HLA typing at each locus, the association tests relied only on the typed subset. In a later analysis, TCR association rates were found to vary across HLA loci, with the most associated TCRs seen for DRB1 alleles and the fewest for HLA-C alleles. Most TCR sequences were observed very rarely across donors, whereas some public TCRs were present in many individuals. Correlated functional status among segregating V segments might reflect linkage disequilibrium, but an unknown experimental factor could not be ruled out. Sequencing depth was assumed to be roughly uniform across donors in the presence/absence analyses, though that assumption may not hold. Several of the top co-occurrence clusters appeared to be linked to parvovirus B19, influenza, CMV and Epstein-Barr virus, according to a later analysis. In a later analysis, around 17,000 TCR beta sequences were associated with specific HLA alleles at a false discovery rate of 0.05. An earlier analysis of around 600 of the donors showed that most TCR beta V segments appeared in productive rearrangements either about 87% or about 30% of the time, which broadly matched IMGT annotations. The study gave a list of 150 to 200 TCR beta chains associated with cytomegalovirus. A further reported finding was that TCR beta sequences accurately predicted the HLA-A and HLA-B alleles for most subjects in the first cohort. Some IMGT-functional V segments, including TRBV6-2 and TRBV6-3, could not be distinguished by the 87-base-pair reads and were therefore excluded. Because counts were too low, seventeen rarely observed V segments, including chromosome 9 orphons, were left out of the earlier analysis of 587 of the donors. Assigning TCR associations to individual alleles was difficult when HLA alleles, especially DR and DQ, strongly co-occurred. According to a later analysis, most CMV-associated TCR beta chains appeared to be HLA-restricted, and the HLA associations seemed to be driven largely by CMV exposure. The cohort was sequenced for TCR beta chains only, and without alpha or paired-chain data the features that could be detected were limited. The authors suggested that the approach could potentially be generalized to other disease states and immunological phenotypes. For the cohort, immune exposure information was limited to CMV serostatus. According to a later genetic analysis, donors in an Asian-associated ancestry cluster had fewer N-insertions in productive TCRs than the roughly 700-donor mean.

Sequencing was done on a sample of PBMCs. This receptor was obtained from a man younger than 40 in good health and CMV-seropositive. Recombination connected TRBV2 to TRBJ2-5; confidence is insufficient to name the D gene. Near its end, the DNA agrees better with TRBJ2-7, so the J call may be wrong. The DNA is as follows: TGTGCCAGCACCGGAGCAAAGACCTACGAGCAGTACTTC. It encodes CASTGAKTYEQYF.